This T cell receptor beta chain was identified in a study of T cell repertoires in cytomegalovirus infection. Study results and caveats: The response measured ex vivo was dominated by TCR beta clonotypes (HLA-C-restricted and CMV-specific).

TCRdb re-derived calls from the reads in MiXCR, one entry per CDR3 protein. The table lists 450,000 to 550,000 distinct CDR3 sequences, 15% to 20% of them singletons, with roughly a quarter in the top ten. In this sample, this clonotype turned up many times. The target antigen is unknown. Trimming cost V 5 bases and J 1 base, with 11 bases left between them. From germline, CDR1 is MDHEN and CDR2 SYDVKM. CDR3 size: 14 residues. The TCR sequence derives from a human donor in good health (CMV status not recorded). Some clones in this sample may be carry-over from other donors' samples. V is TRBV28 and J is TRBJ1-1; D not resolved. Sequencing was performed on CD8+ T cells from PBMCs. CDR3 bases: TGTGCCAGCAGTCTCCCCCGGCAGAACACTGAAGCTTTCTTT. Residues: CASSLPRQNTEAFF. The entire variable domain, with the rest obtained from reference TRBV28 and TRBJ1-1, is as follows: DVKVTQSSRYLVKRTGEKVFLECVQDMDHENMFWYRQDPGLGLRLIYFSYDVKMKEKGDIPEGYSVSREKKERFSLILESASTNQTSMYLCASSLPRQNTEAFFGQGTRLTVV.